Each of the 22 T cell receptor beta chains below was sequenced from the same sample in a study of T cell repertoires in cytomegalovirus infection. MiXCR, run by TCRdb on the reads, gives a single entry per CDR3 protein. Among fewer than 700,000 distinct CDR3 sequences, approximately 24% were seen once, and the ten largest hold 7.5% to 9%. Sequences were obtained from CD8+ T cells from PBMCs. These receptors all stem from a human donor in good health (CMV status not recorded). Some clones in this sample may be carry-over from other donors' samples.

Ten or more counts support this clonotype. The chain couples TRBV7-2 to TRBJ2-3, with TRBD2 identical over 10 bases. With V trimmed by 0 bases and J by 2 bases, 8 bases remained unmatched. Germline lookup yields CDR1 SGHTA and CDR2 FQGNSA. The CDR3 is made up of 18 amino acids. CDR3 nucleotides: TGTGCCAGCAGCTTAGCCTTTTGGACTAGCGGTTTCACAGATACGCAGTATTTT. Its protein is CASSLAFWTSGFTDTQYF.

The table lists this clonotype with a few counts. The rearrangement uses TRBV6-4 and TRBJ2-2; the D gene is possibly TRBD1 (6 bases). Germline V gene sequence: CDR1 MRHNA, CDR2 SNTAGT. V dropped 3 bases and J dropped 6 bases, with 11 bases sitting between them. The CDR3 is 14 residues long. CDR3 bases: TGTGCCAGCAGTGATTCGGACAGACCCGGGGAGCTGTTTTTT. Translating gives CASSDSDRPGELFF.

Regarding this clonotype: With a much larger clone just one base away, this may be a read error. The rearrangement links TRBV7-8 to TRBJ2-7; 8 positions agree with TRBD1. V lost 8 bases, J lost 2 bases, and 8 bases stayed unmatched. Germline V lookup: CDR1 SGHVS, CDR2 FQNEAQ. The CDR3 has 14 residues. The CDR3 DNA is TGTGCCAGCGGAACAGGACAGGGACCCTACGAGCAGTACGTC. Translation: CASGTGQGPYEQYV.

In its sample, this clonotype was seen many times. The chain carries TRBV7-9 and TRBJ1-4; weak D call: TRBD1 (6 bases). Germline loops: CDR1 SEHNR, CDR2 FQNEAQ (reference sequence). Deletions cut 5 bases from V and 10 bases from J, with 11 bases between. This CDR3 has 12 amino acids. The CDR3, as DNA: TGTGCCAGCAGCGGCAGGGGAGGAAAACTGTTTTTT. It encodes CASSGRGGKLFF.

This clonotype was counted between two and nine times. The chain links TRBV20-1 to TRBJ1-1, with 8 bases fitting TRBD1. CDR3 length equals 14 residues. After removal of 3 bases from V and 6 bases from J, the junction contained 9 bases not matched to a gene. Germline CDR1 and CDR2: DFQATT and SNEGSKA (reference sequence). In DNA form, the CDR3 reads TGCAGTGCTAGGGCCGGGACAGGCCCCGCTGAAGCTTTCTTT. Translated, it gives CSARAGTGPAEAFF.

V gene TRBV7-3 combines with J gene TRBJ1-6; 8 bases are a match to TRBD1. This CDR3 spans 15 amino acids. CDR1 is SGHTA and CDR2 is FQGTGA in the germline V gene. With V trimmed by 5 bases and J by 10 bases, 10 bases remained unmatched. The CDR3 reads CASSLRDRGWSPLHF. The CDR3 bases are TGTGCCAGCAGCCTGAGAGACAGGGGTTGGTCACCCCTCCACTTT.

The gene calls are TRBV27 and TRBJ2-1; 11 bases agree with TRBD2. Trimming took 5 bases from V and 9 from J; bases not matched to a gene: 6. This CDR3 contains 14 residues. Germline CDR1 and CDR2: MNHEY and SMNVEV (reference sequence). In DNA form, the CDR3 reads TGTGCCAGCAGTGCTAGCGGGGGGCCAGGTGAGCAGTTCTTC. It specifies CASSASGGPGEQFF.

The V call is TRBV2, the J call TRBJ2-3, with D uncertain. The V gene's germline CDR1 is SNHLY and CDR2 FYNNEI. Trimming cost V 6 bases and J 7 bases, with 14 bases left between them. The CDR3 is made up of 13 amino acids. CDR3 bases: TGTGCCAGCAGCGCGAACGAACTTAATACGCAGTATTTT. This translates into CASSANELNTQYF.

The V gene is TRBV2, the J gene TRBJ2-3, with a possible D match to TRBD1 (5 bases). Germline V gene data show CDR1 as SNHLY and CDR2 as FYNNEI. The CDR3 has 16 residues. The V gene lost 3 bases and the J gene lost 2 bases, with 15 bases spanning the gap. CDR3 nucleotide sequence: TGTGCCAGCAGTGACCTCAGGGAAACCAACACAGATACGCAGTATTTT. Translating it yields CASSDLRETNTDTQYF.

This clonotype was observed a handful of times. The germline gene is not matched at one end of the junction; a read error may be the cause. The chain combines TRBV7-7 with TRBJ2-3; 11 bases are a match to TRBD2. Looked up from germline, CDR1 is SSHAT and CDR2 is FNYEAQ (reference sequence). The CDR3 runs 16 residues. The CDR3 protein is CASSPRLAGLTDTQYF. CDR3 nucleotides: TGTGCTAGCAGCCCCCGACTAGCGGGACTCACAGATACGCAGTATTTT.

This clonotype was counted many times. The V gene is TRBV6-5, the J gene TRBJ2-7; possibly TRBD1 or TRBD2 for D (5 bases each). V dropped 5 bases and J dropped 2 bases, with 16 bases sitting between them. CDR1 and CDR2 from the germline V gene are MNHEY and SVGAGI. The CDR3 has 15 residues. DNA for the CDR3: TGTGCCAGCAGTCCCCTCCGGGGACCAACCTACGAGCAGTACTTC. As protein: CASSPLRGPTYEQYF.

This clonotype was counted between two and nine times. The rearrangement uses TRBV6-5 and TRBJ1-5; TRBD1 matches 7 bases. V trimming: 5 bases; J trimming: 4 bases; junction bases outside the gene matches: 8. Germline V CDR1 and CDR2: MNHEY, SVGAGI. The length of the CDR3 is 15 residues. The CDR3 bases are TGTGCCAGCAGTACAGGGACAGTGAAAAATCAGCCCCAGCATTTT. Amino acids: CASSTGTVKNQPQHF.

About this clonotype itself: The junction departs from germline at one end; a sequencing error may be responsible. The J gene is TRBJ2-3, the V gene TRBV7-2, with 11 bases lining up with TRBD2. Germline-derived CDR1 and CDR2 are SGHTA and FQGNSA. This CDR3 comprises 16 residues. This CDR3 reads CDSSLEIAGGQYTQYF. The CDR3 nucleotides read TGTGACAGCAGCTTAGAGATAGCGGGGGGGCAGTATACGCAGTATTTT.

The chain carries TRBV7-6 and TRBJ1-4; the D is unclear. The CDR3 loop spans 14 amino acids. Germline values: CDR1 SGHVS, CDR2 FNYEAQ. V lost 2 bases, J lost 5 bases, and 9 bases lay in between. The CDR3 spells CASSLNGRNEKLFF. DNA for the CDR3: TGTGCCAGCAGCTTAAACGGAAGAAATGAAAAACTGTTTTTT.

The V and J genes are TRBV7-8 and TRBJ2-3; no firm D call. CDR1 is SGHVS, CDR2 FQNEAQ, per germline. There are 12 residues in the CDR3. V was cut by 6 bases and J by 5 bases, with 9 bases left in between. The CDR3 nucleotides read TGTGCCAGCAGAGCCCCCCGAGATACGCAGTATTTT. This sequence encodes CASRAPRDTQYF.

This clonotype came up a few times. V gene TRBV4-3 combines with J gene TRBJ2-1; unclear D gene. V was pared by 0 bases and J by 9 bases, with 6 bases between. The CDR3 is 12 amino acids. The germline V gene encodes CDR1 LGHNA and CDR2 YSLEER. Written as DNA, the CDR3 is TGCGCCAGCAGCCAAGATAGGGCTGAGCAGTTCTTC. Translated, it gives CASSQDRAEQFF.

The chain combines TRBV20-1 with TRBJ1-5; no firm D call. The CDR3 contains 15 residues. Trimming shortened V by 2 bases and J by 2 bases, and 13 bases separated the two germline ends. Per the germline V gene, CDR1 is DFQATT and CDR2 is SNEGSKA (reference sequence). CDR3 in amino acids: CSARYLGMGNQPQHF. CDR3 sequence (DNA): TGCAGTGCTAGATACCTCGGGATGGGCAATCAGCCCCAGCATTTT.

The V gene is TRBV6-2 or TRBV6-3, the J gene TRBJ1-5; D may be TRBD1 (6 bases). This CDR3 spans 14 amino acids. Trimming shortened V by 7 bases and J by 4 bases, and 14 bases separated the two germline ends. Germline CDR1 and CDR2: MNHEY and SVGEGT. This chain's CDR3 is CASNQDRPNQPQHF. The CDR3 nucleotides read TGTGCCAGCAACCAAGACAGGCCTAATCAGCCCCAGCATTTT.

This sequence joins TRBV7-4 and TRBJ2-7, with unresolved D. The CDR3 loop spans 14 amino acids. V lost 4 bases to trimming and J lost 2 bases, with 12 bases between them. Germline values: CDR1 SGHVT, CDR2 SQSDAQ. The chain's CDR3 is CASSSRTVTYEQYF. The CDR3 nucleotides read TGTGCCAGCAGCTCGAGGACGGTTACCTACGAGCAGTACTTC.

The chain links TRBV29-1 to TRBJ2-7, with TRBD1 matching over 7 bases. Germline values: CDR1 SQVTM, CDR2 ANQGSEA. Trimming cost V 6 bases and J 7 bases; bases outside gene matches: 15. The CDR3 is made up of 14 amino acids. The CDR3 DNA sequence: TGCAGCGTCCTTTTCGTCGACAGGGCGGAAGAGCAGTACTTC. It translates to CSVLFVDRAEEQYF.

This clonotype was seen once. This rearrangement joins TRBV29-1 to TRBJ2-2, with D tentatively TRBD1 or TRBD2 (5 bases each). The CDR3 contains 15 residues. The V end was cut by 6 bases, the J end by 3 bases, with 17 bases between. Germline CDR1 and CDR2: SQVTM and ANQGSEA. Here the CDR3 DNA reads TGCAGCGTCGTGGGGGAAGGGGCGGACACCGGGGAGCTGTTTTTT. The encoded protein is CSVVGEGADTGELFF.

This clonotype was recorded at least ten times. This chain joins TRBV7-6 and TRBJ2-3; TRBD2 aligns across 10 bases. The germline V gene encodes CDR1 SGHVS and CDR2 FNYEAQ. The CDR3 is 17 amino acids. The junction had 8 bases not matched to a gene; V was cut back by 1 base and J by 4 bases. CDR3 sequence reads: CASSLGTSGGEADTQYF. The CDR3 DNA sequence: TGTGCCAGCAGCTTAGGGACCAGCGGGGGGGAAGCAGATACGCAGTATTTT.